The entry below gives a single T cell receptor (beta chain) sequence along with its context. This entry belongs to a study of glioma-infiltrating T cells after dendritic cell vaccination. Germline V gene lookup returns CDR1 SNHLY and CDR2 FYNNEI. The CDR3 consists of 16 residues. V was shortened by 5 bases and J by 0 bases, with 14 bases between the two germline ends. Profiling relied on immunoSEQ multiplex PCR, and the TCRdb table lists in-frame clones only, not all of them. This table holds about 82,000 clones, 80% to 90% found once. The clonotype comes from a human donor with glioblastoma. The material sequenced was blood, taken before dendritic cell vaccination. V and J are TRBV2 and TRBJ2-1; a possible D gene is TRBD1 (6 bases). The CDR3 loop is CASSLQGPSSYNEQFF. In DNA, the CDR3 is TGTGCCAGCAGTCTACAGGGCCCCAGCTCCTACAATGAGCAGTTCTTC. Filled out from reference TRBV2 and TRBJ2-1, the complete variable domain reads EPEVTQTPSHQVTQMGQEVILRCVPISNHLYFYWYRQILGQKVEFLVSFYNNEISEKSEIFDDQFSVERPDGSNFTLKIRSTKLEDSAMYFCASSLQGPSSYNEQFFGPGTRLTVL.